These 19 T cell receptor beta chains originate from one sample sequenced in a study of human T cells and chemical hapten exposure. MiXCR, run by TCRdb on the RACE reads, gives a single entry per CDR3 protein. The sample has about 80,000 distinct CDR3 sequences, 12% to 15% seen once; the top ten hold about 4.6%. Time point defined: pre-sensitization, week 0. Treatment: therapeutic diphenylcyclopropenone sensitization with weekly scalp DPC. The specimen was whole blood, collected in connection with sensitization to the hapten diphenylcyclopropenone (DPC). The receptors shown here come from a woman in her forties or fifties with alopecia areata. Some clones in this sample may be carry-over from other donors' samples.

This clonotype was counted a few times. The gene calls are TRBV11-3 and TRBJ2-7; D is possibly TRBD1 or TRBD2 (6 bases each). V was clipped by 1 base and J by 6 bases, with 13 bases between them. Germline CDR1 SGHNT, CDR2 YENEEA. The length of the CDR3 is 14 residues. CDR3 sequence: CASSLGGTSSEQYF. As DNA, the CDR3 is TGTGCCAGCAGCTTAGGCGGGACATCTAGCGAGCAGTACTTC.

The V call is TRBV12-3 or TRBV12-4, the J call TRBJ1-1; D ambiguous. CDR3 length equals 12 residues. The ends were cut back, 6 bases at V and 1 base at J, with 6 bases in the middle. CDR3 protein: CASRRQNTEAFF. The CDR3 DNA sequence: TGTGCCAGCAGACGCCAGAACACTGAAGCTTTCTTT.

This clonotype came up a few times. The V and J genes are TRBV7-7 and TRBJ2-3; no reliable D call. Germline V gives CDR1 SSHAT, CDR2 FNYEAQ (reference sequence). The CDR3 covers 13 residues. Trimming took 0 bases from V and 8 from J, leaving 9 bases between them. CDR3 coding DNA: TGTGCCAGCAGCTTAGCTGAGACATTTACGCAGTATTTT. Translation gives CASSLAETFTQYF.

The J gene is TRBJ2-5, the V gene TRBV7-8; 8 bases fit TRBD2. J lost 2 bases, V lost 5 bases, and 10 bases had no gene match. From germline, CDR1 is SGHVS and CDR2 FQNEAQ. This CDR3 has 16 amino acids. The CDR3 spells CASSRGRLAPQETQYF. The CDR3 DNA is TGTGCCAGCAGCCGAGGAAGACTAGCGCCTCAAGAGACCCAGTACTTC.

This clonotype was seen more than once but under ten times. This chain uses TRBV5-5 with TRBJ2-4; D gene unclear. Trimming removed 0 bases from V and 0 bases from J, with 4 bases in between. This CDR3 contains 14 residues. Germline CDR1 and CDR2: SGHKS and YYEKEE (reference sequence). DNA of the CDR3: TGTGCCAGCAGCTTGGTCTTAGCCAAAAACATTCAGTACTTC. Translating gives CASSLVLAKNIQYF.

This clonotype has a handful of counts. V gene TRBV2 combines with J gene TRBJ1-4; D unclear. The CDR3 consists of 14 residues. CDR1 is SNHLY, CDR2 FYNNEI, per germline. V lost 6 bases, J lost 0 bases, and 8 bases lay in between. The CDR3 bases are TGTGCCAGCAGCCCCGGGACAACTAATGAAAAACTGTTTTTT. Translation gives CASSPGTTNEKLFF.

This CDR3 reads CASSFPLNTEAFF. DNA for the CDR3: TGTGCCAGCAGCTTTCCCTTAAACACTGAAGCTTTCTTT. The rearrangement uses TRBV5-6 and TRBJ1-1; D not certain. The germline gives CDR1 SGHDT, CDR2 YYEEEE. Trimming removed 2 bases at V and 2 bases at J, with 7 bases between. The CDR3 length is 13 residues.

This clonotype was seen a handful of times. The rearrangement joins TRBV6-2 or TRBV6-3 to TRBJ2-7; D unresolved. Per the germline V gene, CDR1 is MNHEY and CDR2 is SVGEGT. Deletions cut 5 bases from V and 0 bases from J, with 11 bases between. This CDR3 comprises 14 residues. The DNA of the CDR3 is TGTGCCAGCAGTGCTATAGTCCCCTCCTACGAGCAGTACTTC. Encoded protein: CASSAIVPSYEQYF.

Here the CDR3 reads CASSSVAGSDTQYF. CDR3 bases: TGTGCCAGCTCATCCGTAGCGGGGAGTGATACGCAGTATTTT. The chain joins TRBV18 to TRBJ2-3; 8 bases are a match to TRBD2. The CDR3 is 14 residues long. Per germline, CDR1 KGHSH and CDR2 LQKENI. V shed 5 bases and J 6 bases; nucleotides not matched to a gene: 7.

This clonotype was seen repeatedly, ten times or more. The rearrangement links TRBV20-1 to TRBJ1-5, with a tentative D call TRBD1 (6 bases). Germline CDR1 and CDR2: DFQATT and SNEGSKA (reference sequence). Between the trimmed V and J ends, which lost 5 bases and 3 bases, there was a span of 11 bases. The CDR3 runs to 13 residues. DNA of the CDR3: TGCAGTGCTGGGCGACAGGACAATCAGCCCCAGCATTTT. As protein: CSAGRQDNQPQHF.

The chain employs TRBV19 and TRBJ1-5; 8 bases agree with TRBD1. The ends lost 7 bases at V and 6 bases at J; junction bases unmatched: 8. The CDR3 extends over 14 amino acids. Germline-derived CDR1 and CDR2 are LNHDA and SQIVND (reference sequence). The CDR3 sequence: CASTNTGGTQPQHF. CDR3 coding DNA: TGTGCCAGTACCAACACAGGGGGTACTCAGCCCCAGCATTTT.

The sample holds a few counts of this clonotype. This rearrangement joins TRBV5-1 to TRBJ1-4; the match to TRBD1 covers 10 bases. Germline lookup yields CDR1 SGHRS and CDR2 YFSETQ. With V trimmed by 8 bases and J by 6 bases, 7 bases remained unmatched. The CDR3 is made up of 14 amino acids. Written as DNA, the CDR3 is TGCGCCAGTCGCGGTGGGACAGGGGATGAAAAACTGTTTTTT. Translation gives CASRGGTGDEKLFF.

In its sample, this clonotype was seen many times. J is TRBJ2-3 and V is TRBV5-4, with TRBD2 identical over 7 bases. Germline CDR1 SGHNT, CDR2 YYREEE (reference sequence). Unmatched junction bases numbered 6, after V lost 2 bases and J lost 3 bases. CDR3 length: 15 amino acids. This chain's CDR3 is CASSFDRTSTDTQYF. CDR3 nucleotides: TGTGCCAGCAGCTTCGACCGGACTAGTACAGATACGCAGTATTTT.

In this sample, this clonotype turned up a few times. This chain links TRBV3-1 with TRBJ2-7, with TRBD1 identical over 8 bases. The J segment lost 5 bases and the V segment lost 3 bases, leaving 3 bases of the junction unmatched. The CDR3 has 13 amino acids. The V gene's germline CDR1 is LGHDT and CDR2 YNNKEL (reference sequence). CDR3 region: CASSQDREHEQYF. The CDR3 coding sequence is TGTGCCAGCAGCCAGGACAGGGAGCACGAGCAGTACTTC.

This clonotype has just a few counts. This chain links TRBV5-1 with TRBJ2-4; D remains ambiguous. The germline V and J ends were trimmed by 4 bases and 0 bases, with 11 bases remaining between them. The germline V gene encodes CDR1 SGHRS and CDR2 YFSETQ. This CDR3 contains 15 residues. As DNA, the CDR3 is TGCGCCAGCAGCCTAGGGCCCATAGCCAAAAACATTCAGTACTTC. Translated, it gives CASSLGPIAKNIQYF.

The V call is TRBV10-3, the J call TRBJ2-7; 10 bases fit TRBD2. J lost 7 bases, V lost 11 bases, and 8 bases had no gene match. This CDR3 contains 12 residues. Germline V CDR1 and CDR2: ENHRY, SYGVKD. The CDR3 protein is CAVSGRSAEQYF. CDR3 in DNA: TGTGCCGTTAGCGGGAGGTCGGCGGAGCAGTACTTC.

This clonotype was found a few times. The chain has TRBV3-1 and TRBJ2-1; 7 bases align to TRBD1. The V gene's germline CDR1 is LGHDT and CDR2 YNNKEL (reference sequence). The CDR3 loop spans 13 amino acids. The V segment lost 1 base and the J segment 12 bases; nucleotides outside the gene matches: 6. The CDR3 coding sequence is TGTGCCAGCAGCCAAGTCCTTGACAGGGTGCAGTTCTTC. Translation: CASSQVLDRVQFF.

The chain employs TRBV2 and TRBJ2-3; 13 bases are a match to TRBD2. The V and J ends lost 6 bases and 1 base, in that order; junction bases with no gene match: 1. The germline V gene encodes CDR1 SNHLY and CDR2 FYNNEI. The CDR3 is 15 amino acids. CDR3 amino acids: CASRGLAGRTDTQYF. In DNA, the CDR3 is TGTGCCAGCAGGGGACTAGCGGGACGCACAGATACGCAGTATTTT.

This clonotype was picked up many times. The chain joins TRBV25-1 to TRBJ1-5; D unclear. The V end lost 5 bases, the J end lost 1 base, and 9 bases lay between the germline ends. The CDR3 extends over 14 amino acids. Germline V CDR1 and CDR2: MGHDK, SYGVNS. In DNA form, the CDR3 reads TGTGCCAGCAGTTTGATAGGGAGCAATCAGCCCCAGCATTTT. It encodes CASSLIGSNQPQHF.